This entry lists 14 T cell receptor beta chains sequenced from one sample in a study of CD8 T cells in Susac syndrome. Roughly 0.45 to 1 ug RNA was reverse transcribed with random hexamers. From the immunoSEQ multiplex PCR reads, TCRdb called clonotypes with MiXCR, one entry per CDR3 protein. The table lists about 120,000 distinct CDR3 sequences, around 94% of them singletons, with around 0.2% in the top ten. The source material was CD8+ T cells from PBMCs. The receptors originated from a human donor with Susac syndrome.

The rearrangement uses TRBV12-3 or TRBV12-4 and TRBJ1-5; D is perhaps TRBD1 (6 bases). The CDR3 has 14 residues. V lost 5 bases to trimming and J lost 1 base, with 9 bases between them. CDR3 in amino acids: CASSDRTSNQPQHF. CDR3 nucleotides: TGTGCCAGCAGTGACAGGACAAGCAATCAGCCCCAGCATTTT.

V is TRBV6-2 or TRBV6-3 and J is TRBJ2-1; D ambiguous. V lost 4 bases, J lost 1 base, and 8 bases lay in between. Germline loops: CDR1 MNHEY, CDR2 SVGEGT. The CDR3 is 14 amino acids. The CDR3 DNA is TGTGCCAGCAGTTCGGCGGAATCCTACAATGAGCAGTTCTTC. Translating it yields CASSSAESYNEQFF.

The chain joins TRBV7-2 to TRBJ2-7; 13 bases line up with TRBD2. V trimming: 4 bases; J trimming: 3 bases; junction bases outside the gene matches: 9. This CDR3 contains 17 residues. Germline-derived CDR1 and CDR2 are SGHTA and FQGNSA. CDR3 bases: TGTGCCAGCAGCTCTCCTGGAGGACTAGCGGGAGTCTACGAGCAGTACTTC. Translated, it gives CASSSPGGLAGVYEQYF.

The chain has TRBV5-1 and TRBJ2-1, with D perhaps TRBD1 or TRBD2 (5 bases each). Germline CDR1 SGHRS, CDR2 YFSETQ. V was trimmed by 5 bases and J by 6 bases, leaving 12 bases between them. This CDR3 is built from 13 residues. This CDR3 is CASRGPPVNEQFF. DNA of the CDR3: TGCGCCAGCAGGGGACCCCCCGTCAATGAGCAGTTCTTC. The complete variable domain, with remaining parts taken from reference TRBV5-1 and TRBJ2-1, reads KAGVTQTPRYLIKTRGQQVTLSCSPISGHRSVSWYQQTPGQGLQFLFEYFSETQRNKGNFPGRFSGRQFSNSRSEMNVSTLELGDSALYLCASRGPPVNEQFFGPGTRLTVL.

V and J are TRBV4-1 and TRBJ2-5; the match to TRBD2 covers 8 bases. CDR1 is MGHRA, CDR2 YSYEKL, per germline. V lost 1 base to trimming and J lost 7 bases; unmatched junction nucleotides: 11. The CDR3 contains 16 residues. CDR3 sequence (DNA): TGCGCCAGCAGCCAAGGGTTAGCGGGGTCCTCCTCGACCCAGTACTTC. The encoded protein is CASSQGLAGSSSTQYF.

This chain joins TRBV5-4 and TRBJ1-2, with a weak D call TRBD1 (6 bases). This CDR3 comprises 15 residues. Germline V gives CDR1 SGHNT, CDR2 YYREEE (reference sequence). With 0 bases removed from V and 0 bases from J, the gap between germline ends came to 9 bases. DNA for the CDR3: TGTGCCAGCAGCTTGGTGGGGGCCTCTAACTATGGCTACACCTTC. This translates into CASSLVGASNYGYTF.

The V gene is TRBV6-6, the J gene TRBJ2-5; D unresolved. CDR3 size: 13 residues. Germline loops: CDR1 MNHNY, CDR2 SVGAGI (reference sequence). V lost 1 base, J lost 1 base, and 4 bases lay in between. CDR3 DNA: TGTGCCAGCAGTTACTACGGCCAAGAGACCCAGTACTTC. Translated: CASSYYGQETQYF.

The CDR3 here is CASTITGELFF. CDR3 nucleotide sequence: TGTGCCAGCACCATCACCGGGGAGCTGTTTTTT. The chain recombines TRBV12-3 or TRBV12-4 with TRBJ2-2; D unresolved. Trimming cost V 7 bases and J 4 bases, with 4 bases left between them. The CDR3 contains 11 residues.

This clonotype was detected once. The V gene is TRBV13, the J gene TRBJ1-1, with D possibly matching TRBD1 (5 bases). Trimming took off 3 bases at V and 1 base at J, with 9 bases between the two ends. The CDR3 contains 14 residues. Per the germline V gene, CDR1 is PRHDT and CDR2 is FYEKMQ (reference sequence). The CDR3 loop is CASSFDGANTEAFF. The CDR3 DNA is TGTGCCAGCAGCTTCGACGGGGCGAACACTGAAGCTTTCTTT.

The rearrangement uses TRBV19 and TRBJ2-7; D is uncertain. Germline CDR1 reads LNHDA; CDR2 reads SQIVND (reference sequence). This CDR3 has 12 amino acids. V lost 10 bases to trimming and J lost 1 base, with 11 bases between them. Here the CDR3 DNA reads TGTGCCACTGGGTCGACATCCTACGAGCAGTACTTC. Translating gives CATGSTSYEQYF. Drawing the rest from reference TRBV19 and TRBJ2-7, the complete variable domain is DGGITQSPKYLFRKEGQNVTLSCEQNLNHDAMYWYRQDPGQGLRLIYYSQIVNDFQKGDIAEGYSVSREKKESFPLTVTSAQKNPTAFYLCATGSTSYEQYFGPGTRLTVT.

This chain connects TRBV2 to TRBJ2-7; 7 bases match TRBD2. V was pared by 4 bases and J by 4 bases, with 7 bases of the junction left unmatched. The CDR3 consists of 14 residues. The germline V gene has CDR1 SNHLY and CDR2 FYNNEI. The CDR3 is CASSGTRGSYEQYF. CDR3 DNA sequence: TGTGCCAGCAGTGGGACTAGAGGGTCTTACGAGCAGTACTTC.

The CDR3 region is CAWSLRIMNTEAFF. Here the CDR3 DNA reads TGTGCCTGGAGCCTCAGGATAATGAACACTGAAGCTTTCTTT. This sequence joins TRBV30 and TRBJ1-1; D is unresolved. The V and J ends lost 3 bases and 0 bases respectively, with 11 bases between them. The CDR3 is 14 residues long. Germline V gene sequence: CDR1 GTSNPN, CDR2 SVGIG (reference sequence).

The chain employs TRBV5-4 and TRBJ2-2, with D uncertain. The CDR3 length is 14 residues. CDR1 is SGHNT and CDR2 is YYREEE in the germline V gene (reference sequence). Trimming shortened V by 4 bases and J by 1 base, and 8 bases separated the two germline ends. CDR3 coding DNA: TGTGCCAGCAGCCCCCCATGGAACACCGGGGAGCTGTTTTTT. Translation: CASSPPWNTGELFF. Complete variable domain (other parts from reference TRBV5-4 and TRBJ2-2): ETGVTQSPTHLIKTRGQQVTLRCSSQSGHNTVSWYQQALGQGPQFIFQYYREEENGRGNFPPRFSGLQFPNYSSELNVNALELDDSALYLCASSPPWNTGELFFGEGSRLTVL.

V usage is TRBV11-2 and J usage is TRBJ1-2; 9 positions match TRBD1. V lost 5 bases and J lost 7; bases outside the gene matches: 5. Germline assignment: CDR1 SGHAT and CDR2 FQNNGV. The CDR3 is 13 residues long. Here the CDR3 reads CASSTGTGSGYTF. The CDR3, as DNA: TGTGCCAGCAGCACCGGGACAGGGAGTGGCTACACCTTC. The variable domain in full, with the rest retrieved from reference TRBV11-2 and TRBJ1-2, is EAGVAQSPRYKIIEKRQSVAFWCNPISGHATLYWYQQILGQGPKLLIQFQNNGVVDDSQLPKDRFSAERLKGVDSTLKIQPAKLEDSAVYLCASSTGTGSGYTFGSGTRLTVV.